This entry concerns a single T cell receptor (beta chain). Compared with the rest of its sample, this clone is medium-sized (0.01 to 0.1%). No cognate antigen has been identified for it. The sample holds no much larger clone one base away, and base qualities are not on file. This specimen's time point label, interpreted: tumor resected at nephrectomy. The treatment or condition label for this specimen denotes: treatment-naive control, cytoreductive nephrectomy. Control tumors came from treatment-naive renal cell carcinoma patients who underwent cytoreductive nephrectomy without prior radiation. Renal cell carcinoma with clear cell pathology was present in all patients. The control tumors sequenced for TCR were resected between about 2010 and 2014 from fewer than 12 males and several females whose median age was roughly 57 years (range about 40 to 85). Tumors were mechanically dissociated, digested with collagenase/hyaluronidase at 37 °C, processed in gentleMACS C tubes, and stored in liquid nitrogen. Genomic DNA for TCR sequencing was prepared using the QIAamp DNA Blood Mini Kit (Qiagen). The analyses included just those samples that passed every quality control check.

This specimen belongs to a study of radiation and T cells in renal cell carcinoma (TCRdb year 2020). Background on the whole study: In total, roughly 51 samples underwent TCR beta sequencing: some 25 tumors plus 27 peripheral blood samples. In the approximately 49 samples combined, some 4,000,000 unique CDR3 nucleotide sequences were found, encoding roughly 2,500,000 unique CDR3 amino acid sequences.

Following the manufacturer's recommendations, the immunoSEQ kit was used to generate TCR beta libraries from genomic DNA. To prepare libraries, a first multiplex PCR with proprietary primers was run, followed by a second PCR that added unique barcodes, and a bead cleanup was done after each round. A kit-provided positive control reaction and a negative control reaction were included in every sample batch. The final libraries underwent checking on an Agilent 4200 TapeStation D1000 ScreenTape, volumetric pooling, and quantification by qPCR. An Illumina NextSeq500 fitted with a MidOutput 150-cycle cartridge performed the sequencing, running 156 Read1 cycles and 15 Index1 cycles with the kit's custom primers. The pooled library was loaded at 0.95 to 1 pM with 20% PhiX control spiked in. Per the original workflow: Vendor-processed data were analyzed in R, with a clonotype defined as all T cells sharing the same CDR3 nucleotide sequence. For clone abundance analyses, frequencies were normalized to the 10,000 most abundant clones per sample. Public T cell clones, which averaged fewer than five per sample, were removed prior to analysis. Dominant motif analysis used ImmunoMap with the PAM10 matrix, gap penalty 30 and homology threshold 0.3; motifs with cumulative frequency at least 0.01 counted as dominant. The immuneACCESS repertoire file appears here via TCRdb, limited to in-frame rearrangements. These files lack a portion of the clones; in checked studies, under half of the deficit traces to unresolved V genes, and the cause of the others is not known. V and J calls and clone size are given by that table; D and trimming were obtained from the DNA. For this sample the table gives about 12,000 clones, of which less than 75% were detected only once. The ten largest clones capture 15% to 20% of the sample.

What the authors observed across the whole study: Higher TCR clonality was observed in irradiated tumors than in controls, with an average of around 54% of the repertoire accounted for by the top 100 clonotypes, compared with about 45% in nephrectomy-only tumors. The single-armed trial design could not address effects of radiation dose or scheduling on the TCR repertoire. Because only small tumor regions of around 1 g were available, intratumoral heterogeneity was not captured. Compared with control tumors, irradiated tumors had a greater number of dominant CDR3 motifs, and those motifs took up a bigger portion of the repertoire.

The sample in question was tumor tissue, obtained from a patient whose treatment was nephrectomy without radiotherapy. This clonotype was obtained from a woman older than 75 with renal cell carcinoma.

In nucleotides, the sequence is TGTGCTAGTGGTTCAGCCCTTGGGCAGCCGGACAATGAGCAGTTCTTC. This gives the protein CASGSALGQPDNEQFF. The chain employs TRBV12-5 and TRBJ2-1; no D gene is confidently identified. The V and J ends are trimmed by 4 bases and 5 bases, leaving 18 bases between them. The germline V gene provides CDR1 LGHNT and CDR2 FRNRAP. The cysteine opens and the phenylalanine closes a CDR3 of 16 amino acids. CDR3 DNA only is kept here, 48 bases in frame from base 1.